The 20 T cell receptor beta chains reported below all come from one sample, sequenced in a study of chemoradiotherapy in HPV16-positive cancers (dated by TCRdb to between 2020 and 2023). The library relied on the immunoSEQ multiplex PCR assay. In its TCRdb copy, this immuneACCESS table keeps in-frame sequences only and misses some clones. Where compared with another copy, unresolved V genes explain less than half of these, and the others have no known cause. Here the sample has 3,800 or so clones; around 86% occur a single time. The ten largest clonotypes hold roughly 10% of the sample. Sequences were derived from tumor tissue, sampled from a patient who underwent chemoradiotherapy. The receptors come from a human donor with HPV-associated anogenital cancer.

V gene TRBV7-2 combines with J gene TRBJ1-1; 11 nucleotides align to TRBD1. CDR1 is SGHTA and CDR2 is FQGNSA in the germline V gene. The J segment lost 4 bases and the V segment lost 4 bases, leaving 8 bases of the junction unmatched. The CDR3 loop spans 16 amino acids. The CDR3, as DNA: TGTGCCAGCAGCTCACAACTCGGACAGGGGGCCACTGAAGCTTTCTTT. This codes for CASSSQLGQGATEAFF.

This chain joins TRBV29-1 and TRBJ2-1; 14 nucleotides line up with TRBD2. The CDR3 loop spans 12 amino acids. Germline CDR1 is SQVTM and CDR2 is ANQGSEA. Trimming took 6 bases from V and 15 from J; bases not matched to a gene: 7. CDR3 region: CSVTSGGEDRFF. In DNA, the CDR3 is TGCAGCGTGACTAGCGGGGGGGAAGACCGGTTCTTC.

The chain employs TRBV15 and TRBJ1-4, with 8 bases identical to TRBD1. The J segment lost 5 bases and the V segment lost 0 bases, leaving 5 bases of the junction unmatched. This CDR3 contains 16 residues. Germline V gene lookup returns CDR1 LNHNV and CDR2 YYDKDF (reference sequence). The CDR3 spells CATSRDRGQVNEKLFF. In DNA, the CDR3 is TGTGCCACCAGCAGAGATAGGGGACAGGTGAATGAAAAACTGTTTTTT.

This sequence joins TRBV2 and TRBJ2-7, with D tentatively TRBD2 (5 bases). The CDR3 runs 12 residues. From germline, CDR1 is SNHLY and CDR2 FYNNEI. V was shortened by 7 bases and J by 11 bases, with 18 bases between the two germline ends. DNA of the CDR3: TGTGCCAGCACTGGAGGTTCAGGATTGGAGTACTTC. Residues: CASTGGSGLEYF.

This clone was found a few times. The chain employs TRBV2 and TRBJ2-5; D perhaps matches TRBD2 (5 bases). The length of the CDR3 is 13 residues. The germline gives CDR1 SNHLY, CDR2 FYNNEI. Trimming took off 7 bases at V and 4 bases at J, with 13 bases between the two ends. CDR3 in DNA: TGTGCCAGCACGGGCAACCGGGGAGAGACCCAGTACTTC. Translating it yields CASTGNRGETQYF.

This rearrangement joins TRBV5-1 to TRBJ2-1, with D hard to call. V gave up 0 bases and J gave up 8 bases, with 18 bases separating them. This CDR3 region has 16 residues. Germline CDR1 and CDR2: SGHRS and YFSETQ. CDR3 coding DNA: TGCGCCAGCAGCTTGGCCCGTCTTAGGTCAAGCGATGAGCAGTTCTTC. It specifies CASSLARLRSSDEQFF.

The CDR3 DNA sequence: TGTGCCAGCAGCCCTGTCCGTCGGCAGAACTATGGCTACACCTTC. This encodes CASSPVRRQNYGYTF. The chain joins TRBV5-6 to TRBJ1-2; D not certain. The CDR3 loop spans 15 amino acids. Germline values: CDR1 SGHDT, CDR2 YYEEEE. The germline V and J ends were trimmed by 4 bases and 2 bases, with 15 bases remaining between them. Together with reference TRBV5-6 and TRBJ1-2, the CDR3 gives the full variable domain: DAGVTQSPTHLIKTRGQQVTLRCSPKSGHDTVSWYQQALGQGPQFIFQYYEEEERQRGNFPDRFSGHQFPNYSSELNVNALLLGDSALYLCASSPVRRQNYGYTFGSGTRLTVV.

The rearrangement uses TRBV29-1 and TRBJ2-5, with D perhaps TRBD1 (5 bases). CDR3 length: 13 residues. V lost 4 bases and J 5 bases, leaving 14 bases between the germline ends. CDR1 is SQVTM, CDR2 ANQGSEA, per germline. CDR3 amino acids: CSVGPGLGETQYF. CDR3 DNA sequence: TGCAGCGTTGGTCCAGGGTTGGGGGAGACCCAGTACTTC.

V gene TRBV19 combines with J gene TRBJ2-3, with D tentatively TRBD1 or TRBD2 (5 bases each). V lost 3 bases and J lost 2, with 12 bases in between. CDR1 is LNHDA and CDR2 is SQIVND in the germline V gene (reference sequence). This CDR3 region has 15 residues. For the CDR3, the DNA is TGTGCCAGTAGTATCTTGGTCGGGGCCACAGATACGCAGTATTTT. The encoded protein is CASSILVGATDTQYF.

This clone was picked up one time. The chain uses TRBV6-5 and TRBJ1-6; unclear D gene. The CDR3 covers 13 residues. V was pared by 0 bases and J by 8 bases, with 5 bases between. Germline V gene sequence: CDR1 MNHEY, CDR2 SVGAGI. The CDR3 spells CASSYSQDSPLHF. The CDR3 region has the DNA TGTGCCAGCAGTTACTCTCAGGATTCACCCCTCCACTTT.

The chain couples TRBV5-4 to TRBJ1-2; maybe TRBD1 (6 bases). The CDR3 loop spans 15 amino acids. Germline CDR1 reads SGHNT; CDR2 reads YYREEE (reference sequence). The V end lost 4 bases, the J end lost 4 bases, and 17 bases lay between the germline ends. The CDR3 DNA reads TGTGCCAGCAGCATTACAAAACAGGGAGGCTATGGCTACACCTTC. This gives the protein CASSITKQGGYGYTF.

The rearrangement uses TRBV27 and TRBJ2-3; the match to TRBD2 covers 9 bases. CDR1 and CDR2 from the germline V gene are MNHEY and SMNVEV (reference sequence). The CDR3 is 18 residues long. V lost 1 base and J lost 4; bases outside the gene matches: 12. CDR3 DNA sequence: TGTGCCAGCAGTTTATGGTTTAGCGGGGGACCTGTGGCAGATACGCAGTATTTT. As protein: CASSLWFSGGPVADTQYF.

Here the CDR3 reads CASSWRASGEETQYF. In DNA, the CDR3 is TGTGCCAGCAGCTGGAGGGCTAGCGGGGAAGAGACCCAGTACTTC. The chain carries TRBV7-2 and TRBJ2-5; 9 bases match TRBD2. CDR3 size: 15 residues. V lost 4 bases, J lost 3 bases, and 6 bases stayed unmatched. Germline V gene lookup returns CDR1 SGHTA and CDR2 FQGNSA.

This clone was counted between two and nine times. This chain uses TRBV20-1 with TRBJ2-7; D unresolved. V lost 3 bases and J 7 bases, leaving 7 bases between the germline ends. CDR3 length: 10 residues. Germline values: CDR1 DFQATT, CDR2 SNEGSKA (reference sequence). CDR3 DNA sequence: TGCAGTGCTAGGATCGGGGAGCAGTACTTC. The encoded protein is CSARIGEQYF.

Comments on this clone: Other DNA sequences within the sample encode an identical CDR3. The chain combines TRBV4-2 with TRBJ2-3; possibly TRBD1 for D (5 bases). CDR1 is LGHNA and CDR2 is YNFKEQ in the germline V gene. This CDR3 has 17 residues. Trimming stripped 0 bases from V and 1 base from J, with 14 bases between. The CDR3 nucleotides read TGTGCCAGCAGCCAAGATTTAGGGGCGAGTGGCACAGATACGCAGTATTTT. Translated: CASSQDLGASGTDTQYF.

The rearrangement joins TRBV19 to TRBJ1-6; D is undetermined. Per germline, CDR1 LNHDA and CDR2 SQIVND (reference sequence). The ends were cut back, 3 bases at V and 6 bases at J, with 6 bases in the middle. The CDR3 spans 13 residues. The CDR3, as DNA: TGTGCCAGTAGTATTGGGATTAATTCACCCCTCCACTTT. Translating it yields CASSIGINSPLHF.

This clone has only one observation. The chain combines TRBV5-1 with TRBJ2-5; TRBD2 might be the D (6 bases). Trimming cost V 3 bases and J 2 bases, with 11 bases left between them. The CDR3 covers 14 residues. CDR1 and CDR2 from the germline V gene are SGHRS and YFSETQ. Here the CDR3 reads CASSSGLIQETQYF. The CDR3 nucleotides are TGCGCCAGCAGCTCGGGACTGATACAAGAGACCCAGTACTTC.

The rearrangement links TRBV28 to TRBJ1-6, with D maybe TRBD1 (5 bases). The germline CDR1 and CDR2 sequences are MDHEN and SYDVKM. The CDR3 covers 18 residues. Trimming cost V 4 bases and J 10 bases, with 26 bases left between them. CDR3 bases: TGTGCCAGCAGTTCTTATGGGACGGGTATAATTGGTGGGTCACCCCTCCACTTT. Translating it yields CASSSYGTGIIGGSPLHF.

V and J are TRBV5-1 and TRBJ2-5; D is uncertain. The length of the CDR3 is 13 residues. Germline V gives CDR1 SGHRS, CDR2 YFSETQ. Trimming stripped 4 bases from V and 2 bases from J, with 9 bases between. The CDR3 reads CASSIGQQETQYF. CDR3 nucleotide sequence: TGCGCCAGCAGCATCGGGCAGCAAGAGACCCAGTACTTC.

This clone was seen more than once but under ten times. The CDR3 DNA reads TGTGCCAGCAGTACTAGCGGGGAGTACAATGAGCAGTTCTTC. It codes for CASSTSGEYNEQFF. The chain joins TRBV6-6 to TRBJ2-1, with 10 bases aligning to TRBD2. This CDR3 has 14 amino acids. Germline assignment: CDR1 MNHNY and CDR2 SVGAGI (reference sequence). Trimming at V came to 5 bases and at J to 4 bases, leaving 2 bases not matched to a gene.